These 25 T cell receptor beta chains came from one sample sequenced in a study of technical replicates of blood from a few donors. Only in-frame clones appear in the TCRdb table, and some are missing; sequencing was by immunoSEQ multiplex PCR. The table lists tens of thousands of clones, just under 97% of them singletons. Sequencing used T cells isolated from PBMCs. These receptors were collected from a human donor in good health.

This sequence joins TRBV18 and TRBJ2-1; perhaps TRBD2 as D (6 bases). CDR1 KGHSH and CDR2 LQKENI come from the germline V gene. This CDR3 has 12 amino acids. V gave up 6 bases and J gave up 5 bases, with 8 bases separating them. The CDR3 nucleotides are TGTGCCAGCTCCCGCGGGAACAATGAGCAGTTCTTC. Amino acids: CASSRGNNEQFF.

This clone was seen a few times. This chain uses TRBV16 with TRBJ1-4; D ambiguous. Germline V gives CDR1 KGHSY, CDR2 FQNENV. There are 13 residues in the CDR3. The V gene lost 6 bases and the J gene lost 3 bases, with 8 bases spanning the gap. The CDR3 loop is CASSKRPNEKLFF. CDR3 coding DNA: TGTGCCAGCAGTAAGAGGCCTAATGAAAAACTGTTTTTT.

This chain connects TRBV27 to TRBJ1-2; tentatively, D is TRBD1 (5 bases). CDR1 is MNHEY and CDR2 is SMNVEV in the germline V gene (reference sequence). Between the trimmed V and J ends, which lost 6 bases and 2 bases, there was a span of 16 bases. This CDR3 comprises 15 residues. The CDR3 region has the DNA TGTGCCAGCAGCTTAGGGGCTGGAGGGAACTATGGCTACACCTTC. Translated: CASSLGAGGNYGYTF.

The rearrangement links TRBV6-5 to TRBJ2-6; D is unclear. Trimming stripped 5 bases from V and 3 bases from J, with 11 bases between. In germline, CDR1 is MNHEY, CDR2 SVGAGI. CDR3 size: 15 residues. CDR3 protein: CASSLEANGANVLTF. CDR3 in DNA: TGTGCCAGCAGTCTCGAAGCTAATGGGGCCAACGTCCTGACTTTC.

The chain uses TRBV2 and TRBJ2-7; D is perhaps TRBD2 (6 bases). Germline V gene lookup returns CDR1 SNHLY and CDR2 FYNNEI. This CDR3 is built from 15 residues. Between the trimmed V and J ends, which lost 2 bases and 7 bases, there was a span of 18 bases. Here the CDR3 reads CASSEWSGGGGEQYF. The CDR3 bases are TGTGCCAGCAGTGAATGGTCAGGCGGTGGGGGGGAGCAGTACTTC.

The chain joins TRBV18 to TRBJ1-3; 9 bases fit TRBD1. CDR3 length: 19 residues. Germline V CDR1 and CDR2: KGHSH, LQKENI. Trimming removed 5 bases from V and 0 bases from J; junction bases left unmatched: 14. CDR3 in amino acids: CASSFRQGVLQYSGNTIYF. The DNA of the CDR3 is TGTGCCAGCTCATTTCGACAGGGGGTGCTCCAATACTCTGGAAACACCATATATTTT.

The chain employs TRBV5-1 and TRBJ2-7, with D possibly TRBD2 on 6 matching bases. The V gene's germline CDR1 is SGHRS and CDR2 YFSETQ. The CDR3 consists of 17 residues. V was trimmed by 4 bases and J by 1 base, leaving 21 bases between them. In DNA form, the CDR3 reads TGCGCCAGCAGCCCGGTTTACCGGGACTTCCAATCCTACGAGCAGTACTTC. Translation: CASSPVYRDFQSYEQYF. Combining the CDR3 with reference TRBV5-1 and TRBJ2-7 gives the whole variable domain KAGVTQTPRYLIKTRGQQVTLSCSPISGHRSVSWYQQTPGQGLQFLFEYFSETQRNKGNFPGRFSGRQFSNSRSEMNVSTLELGDSALYLCASSPVYRDFQSYEQYFGPGTRLTVT.

The genes are TRBV7-9 and TRBJ2-1; 7 bases agree with TRBD2. The V segment lost 1 base and the J segment 7 bases; nucleotides outside the gene matches: 1. This CDR3 region has 13 residues. CDR1 is SEHNR, CDR2 FQNEAQ, per germline (reference sequence). The CDR3 DNA follows: TGTGCCAGCAGCTTAGGGGGGGGTAATGAGCAGTTCTTC. This encodes CASSLGGGNEQFF.

The chain has TRBV19 and TRBJ2-7, with a possible D match to TRBD1 (8 bases). Germline V CDR1 and CDR2: LNHDA, SQIVND (reference sequence). The CDR3 is made up of 16 amino acids. V dropped 5 bases and J dropped 4 bases, with 21 bases sitting between them. In DNA, the CDR3 is TGTGCCAGTAGTCCCGGACAGGGAGGGAAATCTTACGAGCAGTACTTC. Its protein is CASSPGQGGKSYEQYF.

The chain has TRBV9 and TRBJ2-1; 13 nucleotides line up with TRBD2. V shed 3 bases, J shed 5 bases, and the junction held 14 bases outside the gene matches. The CDR3 totals 19 residues. The germline CDR1 and CDR2 sequences are SGDLS and YYNGEE. The CDR3 reads CASSEGTSGASPKNNEQFF. The CDR3 nucleotides read TGTGCCAGCAGCGAGGGGACTAGCGGGGCTAGCCCGAAAAACAATGAGCAGTTCTTC. Based on the CDR3 plus reference TRBV9 and TRBJ2-1, the full variable domain is DSGVTQTPKHLITATGQRVTLRCSPRSGDLSVYWYQQSLDQGLQFLIQYYNGEERAKGNILERFSAQQFPDLHSELNLSSLELGDSALYFCASSEGTSGASPKNNEQFFGPGTRLTVL.

The rearrangement joins TRBV5-4 to TRBJ2-1, with TRBD2 matching over 11 bases. CDR3 length: 15 residues. Losses at the gene ends were 3 bases for V and 5 bases for J; bases not matched to a gene: 4. Germline V gene data show CDR1 as SGHNT and CDR2 as YYREEE (reference sequence). The CDR3 DNA is TGTGCCAGCAGCTCTACTAGCGGGGGTAACAATGAGCAGTTCTTC. Translated: CASSSTSGGNNEQFF.

The genes are TRBV13 and TRBJ2-1; D uncertain. The CDR3 is 13 residues long. Trimming left V 0 bases short and J 7 bases short, with 7 bases between. The germline gives CDR1 PRHDT, CDR2 FYEKMQ (reference sequence). DNA for the CDR3: TGTGCCAGCAGCTTAGGTGCGTTGAATGAGCAGTTCTTC. The encoded protein is CASSLGALNEQFF.

The chain couples TRBV29-1 to TRBJ2-7; weak D call: TRBD1 (5 bases). Germline CDR1 and CDR2: SQVTM and ANQGSEA. The CDR3 is 14 amino acids. V was pared by 6 bases and J by 3 bases, with 18 bases between. CDR3 residues: CSVYGADGNYEQYF. The CDR3 nucleotides read TGCAGCGTCTATGGGGCAGACGGTAACTACGAGCAGTACTTC.

The chain has TRBV19 and TRBJ2-7, with 7 nucleotides matching TRBD2. This CDR3 spans 13 amino acids. Germline CDR1 reads LNHDA; CDR2 reads SQIVND (reference sequence). Trimming at V came to 1 base and at J to 6 bases, leaving 3 bases not matched to a gene. For the CDR3, the DNA is TGTGCCAGTAGTATAGCGGGGGGTAGCGAGCAGTACTTC. Translated: CASSIAGGSEQYF.

The sample holds a few counts of this clone. The chain uses TRBV30 and TRBJ1-1; possible D gene TRBD1, 5 bases. The V end was cut by 3 bases, the J end by 1 base, with 12 bases between. CDR1 and CDR2 from the germline V gene are GTSNPN and SVGIG (reference sequence). The CDR3 is made up of 14 amino acids. CDR3 sequence: CAWRGGRGNTEAFF. DNA of the CDR3: TGTGCCTGGAGGGGGGGACGGGGGAACACTGAAGCTTTCTTT.

This rearrangement joins TRBV4-1 to TRBJ1-2, with unresolved D. Germline-derived CDR1 and CDR2 are MGHRA and YSYEKL. CDR3 size: 15 residues. Trimming removed 1 base at V and 4 bases at J, with 13 bases between. CDR3: CASSQGASVRYGYTF. The DNA for the CDR3 is TGCGCCAGCAGCCAAGGGGCCAGTGTACGCTATGGCTACACCTTC.

The chain carries TRBV5-1 and TRBJ2-3; possible D gene TRBD1, 5 bases. The CDR3 loop spans 15 amino acids. V was cut by 0 bases and J by 3 bases, with 11 bases left in between. Germline CDR1 SGHRS, CDR2 YFSETQ. CDR3 sequence: CASSLGGQLTDTQYF. The DNA of the CDR3 is TGCGCCAGCAGCTTGGGAGGACAACTAACAGATACGCAGTATTTT.

This clone was observed a single time. V and J are TRBV29-1 and TRBJ2-3; 10 nucleotides match TRBD2. The junction had 12 bases not matched to a gene; V was cut back by 4 bases and J by 8 bases. The CDR3 extends over 15 amino acids. Per the germline V gene, CDR1 is SQVTM and CDR2 is ANQGSEA. Written as DNA, the CDR3 is TGCAGCGTTGCTACTAGCGGGGAAGGGTGGAGTACGCAGTATTTT. Protein product: CSVATSGEGWSTQYF.

This chain connects TRBV27 to TRBJ1-5; 7 bases line up with TRBD1. V lost 5 bases and J lost 7; bases outside the gene matches: 5. The germline CDR1 and CDR2 sequences are MNHEY and SMNVEV (reference sequence). The CDR3 extends over 13 amino acids. This CDR3 is CASSRQGGQPQHF. CDR3 nucleotide sequence: TGTGCCAGCAGTCGACAGGGAGGCCAGCCCCAGCATTTT.

The V call is TRBV28, the J call TRBJ2-7, with 7 positions matching TRBD1. The junction had 13 bases not matched to a gene; V was cut back by 3 bases and J by 5 bases. The CDR3 consists of 16 residues. Germline-derived CDR1 and CDR2 are MDHEN and SYDVKM. CDR3 nucleotide sequence: TGTGCCAGCAGTTTGATAGGGGGCCCTAAGGGGGACGAGCAGTACTTC. As protein: CASSLIGGPKGDEQYF. Drawing the rest from reference TRBV28 and TRBJ2-7, the complete variable domain is DVKVTQSSRYLVKRTGEKVFLECVQDMDHENMFWYRQDPGLGLRLIYFSYDVKMKEKGDIPEGYSVSREKKERFSLILESASTNQTSMYLCASSLIGGPKGDEQYFGPGTRLTVT.

As for this clone: Other DNA sequences in this specimen translate into the identical CDR3. CDR3 protein: CASSLTGGGYGYTF. CDR3 sequence (DNA): TGTGCCAGCAGTTTAACAGGGGGCGGCTATGGCTACACCTTC. The rearrangement links TRBV27 to TRBJ1-2; 9 bases are shared with TRBD1. This CDR3 contains 14 residues. The germline CDR1 and CDR2 sequences are MNHEY and SMNVEV (reference sequence). V trimming: 2 bases; J trimming: 4 bases; junction bases outside the gene matches: 2.

The chain employs TRBV19 and TRBJ2-6; possibly TRBD2 for D (6 bases). The ends were cut back, 8 bases at V and 3 bases at J, with 14 bases in the middle. Per germline, CDR1 LNHDA and CDR2 SQIVND (reference sequence). The CDR3 loop spans 15 amino acids. The CDR3 DNA reads as TGTGCCAGTTCAAACGGGGGTAGTGGGGCCAACGTCCTGACTTTC. Translated, it gives CASSNGGSGANVLTF.

CDR3 region: CASSPSQGLVDAEAFF. DNA of the CDR3: TGTGCCAGCAGCCCATCGCAGGGGTTGGTGGACGCTGAAGCTTTCTTT. This chain links TRBV11-2 with TRBJ1-1; tentatively, D is TRBD1 (6 bases). This CDR3 is built from 16 residues. CDR1 and CDR2 from the germline V gene are SGHAT and FQNNGV. V lost 5 bases to trimming and J lost 6 bases, with 22 bases between them. Full variable domain (rest looked up from reference TRBV11-2 and TRBJ1-1): EAGVAQSPRYKIIEKRQSVAFWCNPISGHATLYWYQQILGQGPKLLIQFQNNGVVDDSQLPKDRFSAERLKGVDSTLKIQPAKLEDSAVYLCASSPSQGLVDAEAFFGQGTRLTVV.

The J gene is TRBJ2-7, the V gene TRBV18, with D possibly being TRBD1 (6 bases). Germline CDR1 is KGHSH and CDR2 is LQKENI. The CDR3 totals 15 residues. The ends were cut back, 5 bases at V and 4 bases at J, with 18 bases in the middle. The CDR3 coding sequence is TGTGCCAGCTCAGCTACAGGGTCCCTTTTGTACGAGCAGTACTTC. Protein product: CASSATGSLLYEQYF.

This clone was counted once. The chain uses TRBV6-5 and TRBJ2-3; 7 bases are a match to TRBD1. The CDR3 covers 14 residues. CDR1 and CDR2 (germline): MNHEY, SVGAGI. V was clipped by 3 bases and J by 3 bases; unmatched bases: 3. The CDR3 protein is CASSYRDRTDTQYF. In DNA, the CDR3 is TGTGCCAGCAGTTATCGGGACAGAACAGATACGCAGTATTTT.